The 21 T cell receptor beta chains below come from one sample, sequenced in a study of cytomegalovirus exposure and HLA in healthy donors. The PCR made use of 60 Vbeta and 13 Jbeta primers. Assay: immunoSEQ multiplex PCR; the TCRdb copy retains only in-frame clones and omits some. The profile covers 110,000 to 150,000 clones, with 65% to 85% appearing a single time and about 3.4% taken by the ten largest. The sample taken for sequencing was PBMCs. The source is a male donor in good health and CMV-seronegative.

This clone turned up a few times. The chain links TRBV30 to TRBJ1-5, with 9 bases matching TRBD1. With V trimmed by 4 bases and J by 0 bases, 4 bases remained unmatched. The germline V gene has CDR1 GTSNPN and CDR2 SVGIG (reference sequence). The CDR3 consists of 15 residues. The CDR3, as DNA: TGTGCCTGGAACGGACAGGGGTATAGCAATCAGCCCCAGCATTTT. Translated: CAWNGQGYSNQPQHF.

In this sample, this clone turned up once. The chain carries TRBV7-8 and TRBJ2-1; TRBD2 matches at 10 bases. V was clipped by 5 bases and J by 0 bases; unmatched bases: 7. This CDR3 spans 17 amino acids. Germline V lookup: CDR1 SGHVS, CDR2 FQNEAQ. The chain's CDR3 is CASSLRSSGSSYNEQFF. CDR3 bases: TGTGCCAGCAGCCTCCGGTCTAGCGGGAGCTCCTACAATGAGCAGTTCTTC.

The chain combines TRBV28 with TRBJ1-5; 10 bases fit TRBD1. V shed 1 base and J 2 bases; nucleotides not matched to a gene: 2. Germline V gene data show CDR1 as MDHEN and CDR2 as SYDVKM. This CDR3 region has 16 residues. DNA of the CDR3: TGTGCCAGCAGTTTATACGGGACAGGGGGCAATCAGCCCCAGCATTTT. Its protein product is CASSLYGTGGNQPQHF.

CDR3 amino acids: CASSFGQGAYGYTF. CDR3 nucleotide sequence: TGTGCCAGCAGTTTTGGGCAGGGGGCCTACGGCTACACCTTC. V usage is TRBV27 and J usage is TRBJ1-2, with TRBD1 matching over 8 bases. CDR1 is MNHEY, CDR2 SMNVEV, per germline (reference sequence). The V and J ends lost 3 bases and 8 bases, in that order; junction bases with no gene match: 8. This CDR3 is built from 14 residues.

This chain connects TRBV19 to TRBJ1-5; weak D call: TRBD1 (6 bases). The germline gives CDR1 LNHDA, CDR2 SQIVND (reference sequence). The CDR3 runs to 17 residues. V shed 2 bases and J shed 2 bases, with 16 bases lying between them. Written as DNA, the CDR3 is TGTGCCAGTAGTATAATCGGGTGGGGGCCGGGCAATCAGCCCCAGCATTTT. This codes for CASSIIGWGPGNQPQHF.

J is TRBJ2-7 and V is TRBV11-1; the D gene is possibly TRBD2 (6 bases). Germline V gene data show CDR1 as SGHAT and CDR2 as FQDESV (reference sequence). Between the trimmed V and J ends, which lost 5 bases and 6 bases, there was a span of 17 bases. The CDR3 is 14 amino acids. This CDR3 reads CASSGERLEAEQYF. The CDR3 nucleotides read TGTGCCAGCAGCGGCGAAAGACTAGAGGCCGAGCAGTACTTC.

The chain uses TRBV4-2 and TRBJ2-7; tentative D call: TRBD1 (5 bases). This CDR3 is 15 amino acids long. Germline V gene sequence: CDR1 LGHNA, CDR2 YNFKEQ. Trimming pared 5 bases from V and 4 bases from J, leaving 18 bases between. CDR3 sequence (DNA): TGTGCCAGCAGCTTATCACACTCCCAGGGATACGAGCAGTACTTC. This encodes CASSLSHSQGYEQYF.

V is TRBV27 and J is TRBJ1-2, with TRBD1 matching over 7 bases. Trimming cost V 2 bases and J 3 bases; bases outside gene matches: 15. This CDR3 is 18 amino acids long. CDR1 is MNHEY and CDR2 is SMNVEV in the germline V gene (reference sequence). CDR3 nucleotides: TGTGCCAGCAGTTTACTTATCTACAGGGGCTTGCCTGACTATGGCTACACCTTC. It yields the protein CASSLLIYRGLPDYGYTF.

The J gene is TRBJ2-5, the V gene TRBV2; a possible D gene is TRBD2 (5 bases). V was pared by 3 bases and J by 5 bases, with 7 bases between. Germline V gene lookup returns CDR1 SNHLY and CDR2 FYNNEI. The CDR3 sequence is 12 residues long. The CDR3 here is CASSESGETQYF. As DNA, the CDR3 is TGTGCCAGCAGTGAGTCGGGGGAGACCCAGTACTTC. Full variable domain (rest looked up from reference TRBV2 and TRBJ2-5): EPEVTQTPSHQVTQMGQEVILRCVPISNHLYFYWYRQILGQKVEFLVSFYNNEISEKSEIFDDQFSVERPDGSNFTLKIRSTKLEDSAMYFCASSESGETQYFGPGTRLLVL.

The V and J genes are TRBV6-6 and TRBJ2-5; 7 bases line up with TRBD1. Trimming at V came to 6 bases and at J to 6 bases, leaving 10 bases not matched to a gene. The CDR3 consists of 14 residues. Germline-derived CDR1 and CDR2 are MNHNY and SVGAGI (reference sequence). The CDR3 DNA is TGTGCCAGCAGCCCCGAGACAGGGCTAAAGACCCAGTACTTC. This gives the protein CASSPETGLKTQYF.

J is TRBJ2-1 and V is TRBV27; 7 positions match TRBD2. J was trimmed by 2 bases and V by 3 bases; bases with no gene match: 4. The CDR3 spans 15 residues. The germline V gene encodes CDR1 MNHEY and CDR2 SMNVEV (reference sequence). CDR3 nucleotide sequence: TGTGCCAGCAGTTTTACTGCGGGGGCCTACAATGAGCAGTTCTTC. Translation gives CASSFTAGAYNEQFF.

Worth noting for this clone: One end of the junction is discordant with germline, which a read error may explain. This rearrangement joins TRBV7-9 to TRBJ1-2, with TRBD1 identical over 9 bases. The CDR3 totals 13 residues. The V gene's germline CDR1 is SEHNR and CDR2 FQNEAQ (reference sequence). The CDR3 coding sequence is TGTTCCAGCAGTCCCCGGGACAGGGATGGCTACACCTTC. This gives the protein CSSSPRDRDGYTF.

This clone was recorded only once. V and J are TRBV5-1 and TRBJ1-2, with 7 nucleotides matching TRBD1. The CDR3 is 15 residues long. V lost 0 bases, J lost 2 bases, and 4 bases stayed unmatched. Per germline, CDR1 SGHRS and CDR2 YFSETQ. The CDR3 protein is CASSLGLTGNYGYTF. In nucleotides, the CDR3 is TGCGCCAGCAGCTTGGGGTTGACAGGGAACTATGGCTACACCTTC.

The chain joins TRBV27 to TRBJ1-5; 8 bases align to TRBD1. This CDR3 is built from 14 residues. CDR1 and CDR2 from the germline V gene are MNHEY and SMNVEV (reference sequence). V dropped 5 bases and J dropped 7; count of bases not matched to a gene: 7. CDR3 bases: TGTGCCAGCAGTATTCACAGGGGGGGACAGCCCCAGCATTTT. This translates into CASSIHRGGQPQHF.

The chain links TRBV7-2 to TRBJ2-3, with 8 positions matching TRBD2. The V gene end was trimmed by 5 bases and the J gene end by 6 bases; junction bases not matched to a gene: 10. Looked up from germline, CDR1 is SGHTA and CDR2 is FQGNSA. The CDR3 is made up of 15 amino acids. The CDR3 nucleotides are TGTGCCAGCAGCCTAAGCGGGAGAGGCGTGGATACGCAGTATTTT. This codes for CASSLSGRGVDTQYF.

The genes are TRBV28 and TRBJ2-1; 10 positions agree with TRBD1. CDR3 length: 17 amino acids. V trimming: 6 bases; J trimming: 0 bases; junction bases outside the gene matches: 8. Germline CDR1 and CDR2: MDHEN and SYDVKM. CDR3: CASREDRGSGSYNEQFF. The CDR3, as DNA: TGTGCCAGCAGAGAGGACAGGGGGTCCGGCTCCTACAATGAGCAGTTCTTC.

This sequence joins TRBV21-1 and TRBJ1-4. TRBV21-1 is termed a pseudogene. CDR3 size: 19 residues. The CDR3 reads CASSKVARGVKETNEKLFF. CDR3 nucleotides: TGTGCCAGCAGCAAAGTGGCCCGGGGAGTGAAGGAAACTAATGAAAAACTGTTTTTT.

V usage is TRBV2 and J usage is TRBJ1-2, with 8 positions matching TRBD1. Looked up from germline, CDR1 is SNHLY and CDR2 is FYNNEI. The CDR3 is made up of 14 amino acids. Trimming at V came to 8 bases and at J to 2 bases, leaving 7 bases not matched to a gene. CDR3 in DNA: TGTGCCAGCCTCCCGGCAGGGGGCAACTATGGCTACACCTTC. This encodes CASLPAGGNYGYTF.

The chain joins TRBV7-2 to TRBJ2-7, with D possibly matching TRBD1 (6 bases). The CDR3 has 13 amino acids. Per the germline V gene, CDR1 is SGHTA and CDR2 is FQGNSA. Trimming pared 1 base from V and 2 bases from J, leaving 6 bases between. The CDR3 nucleotides read TGTGCCAGCAGCTTAGGGGACACCTACGAGCAGTACTTC. Translated, it gives CASSLGDTYEQYF.

V is TRBV5-1 and J is TRBJ2-5; perhaps TRBD2 as D (5 bases). CDR3 length: 16 amino acids. Germline V lookup: CDR1 SGHRS, CDR2 YFSETQ. The V and J ends lost 2 bases and 0 bases respectively, with 14 bases between them. Here the CDR3 reads CASSFKKRTYQETQYF. The CDR3 DNA sequence: TGCGCCAGCAGCTTTAAAAAGCGGACGTACCAAGAGACCCAGTACTTC.

This chain connects TRBV6-1 to TRBJ1-4; 9 nucleotides agree with TRBD1. From germline, CDR1 is MNHNS and CDR2 SASEGT. This CDR3 has 15 residues. The trim removed 6 bases at V and 6 bases at J, leaving 8 bases unmatched. DNA for the CDR3: TGTGCCAGCAGGTCCGGGACAGGGACCGATGAAAAACTGTTTTTT. The encoded protein is CASRSGTGTDEKLFF.